Sequencing of this TCR beta chain was carried out in a study of blood T cell repertoires in COVID-19. Profiled with immunoSEQ multiplex PCR; TCRdb holds only in-frame clones, not every one. The sample has 200,000 to 250,000 clones; roughly 88% are singletons. Germline V gene sequence: CDR1 SGDLS, CDR2 YYNGEE. V was clipped by 5 bases and J by 2 bases, with 16 bases between them. The CDR3 sequence is 15 residues long. The V and J genes are TRBV9 and TRBJ1-2, with D possibly being TRBD1 (6 bases). This sequence originates from a woman aged 50 to 60 with acute COVID-19. Sample: PBMCs or T cells enriched from blood (not recorded which). CDR3 sequence reads: CASRPRQGSNYGYTF. CDR3 DNA: TGTGCCAGCAGACCTCGGCAGGGGTCCAACTATGGCTACACCTTC.